This TCR beta chain is from a study of blood T cell repertoires in COVID-19. Study summary: Specimens from acute and convalescent COVID-19 originated in the United States, Italy and Spain. T cells, B-cell-depleted T cells, or PBMCs supplied cDNA or gDNA.

Germline CDR1 is MNHNY and CDR2 is SVGAGI (reference sequence). The CDR3 spans 15 residues. Losses at the gene ends were 0 bases for V and 4 bases for J; bases not matched to a gene: 2. Some clones are missing from TCRdb's copy, which holds only in-frame ones; the method was immunoSEQ multiplex PCR. The table lists about 140,000 clones, approximately 80% of them singletons. Sample: peripheral blood. The rearrangement links TRBV6-6 to TRBJ2-5, with 10 bases lining up with TRBD2. The origin of this receptor is a woman aged 60 to 75 with acute or convalescent COVID-19. The DNA for the CDR3 is TGTGCCAGCAGTTACTCGAGCGGGAGGGTAGAGACCCAGTACTTC. This translates into CASSYSSGRVETQYF.